This TCR beta chain was recorded in a study of T cells in Graves' hyperthyroidism and ophthalmopathy. Study context: Upon initial diagnosis and before any treatment, peripheral blood was collected. Study-wide points: The blood repertoire included most of the expanded thyroid clonotypes above 0.001. Median prediction lead before ophthalmopathy onset was around 7 months with the model.

Regions amplified from RNA transcripts were the TCR beta CDR3 regions. Researchers ran a first-round RT-PCR on the TCR CDR3 using the HTBI primer set. TCRdb redid the calling of the multiplex PCR reads with MiXCR, one entry per CDR3 protein. The data contain 500,000 to 650,000 distinct CDR3 sequences, more than 15% of them seen just once; the ten biggest clones take up around 17%. Germline values: CDR1 MDHEN, CDR2 SYDVKM. The CDR3 is made up of 18 amino acids. Unmatched junction bases numbered 10, after V lost 4 bases and J lost 5 bases. It was 8 to 10 ml of fresh peripheral blood that supplied the PBMCs. Points on this clonotype: The antigen remains unidentified. A much larger clone sits a single nucleotide away, making a read error possible.

This clonotype originated in a woman between 18 and 30 years old with Graves' ophthalmopathy. Sequenced sample: blood. The J gene is TRBJ2-1, the V gene TRBV28; 14 bases match TRBD2. In nucleotides, the CDR3 is TGTGCCAGCAGTTCCGGACTAGCGGGGGGCCTAGCGCACAATGAGCAGTTCTTC. This encodes CASSSGLAGGLAHNEQFF.